The 25 T cell receptor beta chains presented below share a single source sample, sequenced in a study of blood T cell repertoires in COVID-19. Method: immunoSEQ multiplex PCR; TCRdb's copy keeps in-frame clones and lacks some. The sample yields some 200,000 clones, approximately 85% seen once. The sample was peripheral blood. The receptors here all came from a woman aged 65 to 85 with COVID-19, enrolled during active disease.

The gene calls are TRBV11-3 and TRBJ1-1, with 8 bases identical to TRBD1. Germline V gene lookup returns CDR1 SGHNT and CDR2 YENEEA. The ends lost 3 bases at V and 0 bases at J; junction bases unmatched: 6. CDR3 length equals 16 residues. As DNA, the CDR3 is TGTGCCAGCAGCTTGTCGGGACAGGCCTTGAACACTGAAGCTTTCTTT. Amino acids: CASSLSGQALNTEAFF.

The rearrangement links TRBV11-1 to TRBJ2-7; D possibly corresponds to TRBD1 (5 bases). From germline, CDR1 is SGHAT and CDR2 FQDESV (reference sequence). With 2 bases removed from V and 2 bases from J, the gap between germline ends came to 13 bases. This CDR3 comprises 15 residues. CDR3 sequence: CASSLRTPSAYEQYF. CDR3 nucleotide sequence: TGTGCCAGCAGCTTAAGGACACCCTCTGCCTACGAGCAGTACTTC. Drawing the rest from reference TRBV11-1 and TRBJ2-7, the complete variable domain is EAEVAQSPRYKITEKSQAVAFWCDPISGHATLYWYRQILGQGPELLVQFQDESVVDDSQLPKDRFSAERLKGVDSTLKIQPAELGDSAMYLCASSLRTPSAYEQYFGPGTRLTVT.

The chain has TRBV5-6 and TRBJ1-1, with TRBD1 matching 12 bases. Germline CDR1 reads SGHDT; CDR2 reads YYEEEE. V dropped 0 bases and J dropped 5; count of bases not matched to a gene: 5. The CDR3 runs to 16 residues. CDR3 sequence reads: CASSLDGGQGATEAFF. DNA for the CDR3: TGTGCCAGCAGCTTGGATGGGGGACAGGGGGCGACTGAAGCTTTCTTT. The entire variable domain, with the rest obtained from reference TRBV5-6 and TRBJ1-1, is as follows: DAGVTQSPTHLIKTRGQQVTLRCSPKSGHDTVSWYQQALGQGPQFIFQYYEEEERQRGNFPDRFSGHQFPNYSSELNVNALLLGDSALYLCASSLDGGQGATEAFFGQGTRLTVV.

This chain joins TRBV18 and TRBJ2-5; the match to TRBD2 covers 12 bases. In germline, CDR1 is KGHSH, CDR2 LQKENI. This CDR3 has 16 amino acids. The trim removed 3 bases at V and 4 bases at J, leaving 6 bases unmatched. CDR3 DNA sequence: TGTGCCAGCTCACCGACGACTAGCGGGAGTGGAGAGACCCAGTACTTC. It is translated as CASSPTTSGSGETQYF.

The rearrangement uses TRBV10-2 and TRBJ2-1; no definite D call. CDR1 is WSHSY and CDR2 is SAAADI in the germline V gene. The CDR3 has 13 residues. Trimming took off 5 bases at V and 0 bases at J, with 5 bases between the two ends. The CDR3, as DNA: TGCGCCAGCAGTCCTAGCTCCTACAATGAGCAGTTCTTC. It specifies CASSPSSYNEQFF.

This sequence joins TRBV19 and TRBJ1-1; no reliable D call. Germline CDR1 is LNHDA and CDR2 is SQIVND (reference sequence). The CDR3 consists of 16 residues. V lost 8 bases and J 1 base, leaving 20 bases between the germline ends. The CDR3: CASPPLGSGSNTEAFF. The DNA for the CDR3 is TGTGCCAGTCCCCCACTCGGGTCCGGATCGAACACTGAAGCTTTCTTT.

The genes are TRBV19 and TRBJ1-2; D gene ambiguous. The CDR3 sequence is 15 residues long. Germline V CDR1 and CDR2: LNHDA, SQIVND (reference sequence). Trimming stripped 3 bases from V and 0 bases from J, with 11 bases between. CDR3 DNA sequence: TGTGCCAGTAGTATTCGTGTCTTAGCTAACTATGGCTACACCTTC. Its protein product is CASSIRVLANYGYTF.

This clone was observed once. The gene calls are TRBV7-3 and TRBJ2-2; TRBD2 is a possible D gene (6 bases). V lost 10 bases to trimming and J lost 1 base, with 13 bases between them. The CDR3 extends over 14 amino acids. CDR1 is SGHTA and CDR2 is FQGTGA in the germline V gene. CDR3 sequence reads: CATRLDRNTGELFF. DNA for the CDR3: TGTGCCACCCGACTAGATCGGAACACCGGGGAGCTGTTTTTT.

This chain uses TRBV3-1 (or the pseudogene TRBV3-2) with TRBJ1-1, with 8 bases lining up with TRBD1. The germline CDR1 and CDR2 sequences are LGHDT and YNNKEL (reference sequence). This CDR3 spans 14 amino acids. The ends lost 2 bases at V and 6 bases at J; junction bases unmatched: 5. The CDR3 reads CASSQLTGGAEAFF. The CDR3 DNA reads TGTGCCAGCAGCCAACTAACAGGGGGGGCTGAAGCTTTCTTT.

The chain uses TRBV18 and TRBJ1-2; 10 bases are shared with TRBD1. Per the germline V gene, CDR1 is KGHSH and CDR2 is LQKENI. Trimming cost V 6 bases and J 7 bases; bases outside gene matches: 8. This CDR3 region has 14 residues. This CDR3 is CASSPGTGVFGYTF. The CDR3 DNA sequence: TGTGCCAGCTCGCCCGGGACAGGGGTGTTTGGCTACACCTTC.

J is TRBJ2-3 and V is TRBV5-4, with TRBD2 identical over 11 bases. This CDR3 contains 17 residues. The germline CDR1 and CDR2 sequences are SGHNT and YYREEE (reference sequence). With V trimmed by 2 bases and J by 0 bases, 5 bases remained unmatched. In nucleotides, the CDR3 is TGTGCCAGCAGCTTCGGGACTAGCGGAGCTAGCACAGATACGCAGTATTTT. It is translated as CASSFGTSGASTDTQYF. Supplemented by reference TRBV5-4 and TRBJ2-3, the full variable domain reads ETGVTQSPTHLIKTRGQQVTLRCSSQSGHNTVSWYQQALGQGPQFIFQYYREEENGRGNFPPRFSGLQFPNYSSELNVNALELDDSALYLCASSFGTSGASTDTQYFGPGTRLTVL.

The rearrangement links TRBV2 to TRBJ2-1; D gene unclear. Germline-derived CDR1 and CDR2 are SNHLY and FYNNEI. Trimming cost V 6 bases and J 1 base, with 19 bases left between them. The CDR3 is 17 residues long. CDR3 nucleotide sequence: TGTGCCAGCAGCGGTCTATTAGTGGTAGAGTCCTACAATGAGCAGTTCTTC. Amino acids: CASSGLLVVESYNEQFF.

The chain carries TRBV7-9 and TRBJ2-1; 7 nucleotides align to TRBD1. This CDR3 region has 17 residues. Trimming removed 5 bases from V and 0 bases from J; junction bases left unmatched: 10. Germline CDR1 is SEHNR and CDR2 is FQNEAQ (reference sequence). This CDR3 is CASSPRQGSSSYNEQFF. In nucleotides, the CDR3 is TGTGCCAGCAGCCCTCGACAGGGTTCGAGCTCCTACAATGAGCAGTTCTTC.

CDR3 protein: CASSLTTRVAEAFF. In DNA, the CDR3 is TGTGCCAGCAGCTTGACGACCAGGGTTGCTGAAGCTTTCTTT. The chain carries TRBV5-8 and TRBJ1-1; perhaps TRBD1 as D (5 bases). Trimming cost V 1 base and J 6 bases, with 13 bases left between them. Germline CDR1 reads SGHTS; CDR2 reads YDEGEE. The CDR3 has 14 residues.

This clone appeared a few times. The chain combines TRBV5-1 with TRBJ2-7; no definite D call. This CDR3 has 12 residues. The V gene's germline CDR1 is SGHRS and CDR2 YFSETQ. The V end was cut by 5 bases, the J end by 0 bases, with 6 bases between. CDR3 in amino acids: CASSASSYEQYF. As DNA, the CDR3 is TGCGCCAGCAGTGCGTCCTCCTACGAGCAGTACTTC.

The rearrangement links TRBV6-2 or TRBV6-3 to TRBJ2-2; TRBD2 aligns across 8 bases. From germline, CDR1 is MNHEY and CDR2 SVGEGT. After removal of 5 bases from V and 6 bases from J, the junction contained 8 bases not matched to a gene. The CDR3 covers 15 residues. The CDR3 nucleotides are TGTGCCAGCAGTCCCGGGGGGGCGGGCGCCGGGGAGCTGTTTTTT. Its protein product is CASSPGGAGAGELFF.

J is TRBJ2-3 and V is TRBV4-3, with TRBD2 as a possible D gene (6 bases). From germline, CDR1 is LGHNA and CDR2 YSLEER. This CDR3 is built from 15 residues. The V gene lost 0 bases and the J gene lost 3 bases, with 10 bases spanning the gap. The CDR3 DNA reads as TGCGCCAGCAGCCAAGAAGGCGGGGAAACAGATACGCAGTATTTT. It translates to CASSQEGGETDTQYF.

The CDR3 reads CSVPFGDEQYF. The CDR3, as DNA: TGCAGTGTCCCTTTCGGGGACGAGCAGTACTTC. The chain uses TRBV20-1 and TRBJ2-7, with D possibly matching TRBD2 (5 bases). The CDR3 extends over 11 amino acids. V was trimmed by 7 bases and J by 5 bases, leaving 12 bases between them. CDR1 is DFQATT, CDR2 SNEGSKA, per germline (reference sequence).

This rearrangement joins TRBV3-1 (or the pseudogene TRBV3-2) to TRBJ2-2, with 7 bases aligning to TRBD1. The CDR3 sequence is 16 residues long. CDR1 LGHDT and CDR2 YNNKEL come from the germline V gene (reference sequence). Trimming cost V 4 bases and J 4 bases; bases outside gene matches: 9. The CDR3 reads CASSLRGFRGTGELFF. For the CDR3, the DNA is TGTGCCAGCAGCCTCAGGGGGTTCCGAGGCACCGGGGAGCTGTTTTTT.

This clone was counted once. The rearrangement links TRBV6-5 to TRBJ1-2, with D perhaps matching TRBD1 (6 bases). From germline, CDR1 is MNHEY and CDR2 SVGAGI. The CDR3 runs 14 residues. Trimming pared 7 bases from V and 5 bases from J, leaving 17 bases between. The CDR3 here is CASIGTLRSYGYTF. CDR3 DNA sequence: TGTGCCAGCATTGGGACATTACGATCTTATGGCTACACCTTC.

The chain recombines TRBV10-3 with TRBJ1-1; TRBD1 aligns across 7 bases. This CDR3 spans 15 amino acids. Losses at the gene ends were 7 bases for V and 0 bases for J; bases not matched to a gene: 8. From germline, CDR1 is ENHRY and CDR2 SYGVKD. The CDR3 loop reads CAITLAGGMNTEAFF. The CDR3 DNA reads as TGTGCCATCACCTTGGCAGGGGGGATGAACACTGAAGCTTTCTTT.

The CDR3 here is CASGYQGDTEAFF. Here the CDR3 DNA reads TGTGCTAGTGGTTACCAGGGGGACACTGAAGCTTTCTTT. This chain connects TRBV12-5 to TRBJ1-1; TRBD1 matches at 7 bases. V was pared by 4 bases and J by 3 bases, with 2 bases of the junction left unmatched. This CDR3 is 13 amino acids long. Germline CDR1 reads LGHNT; CDR2 reads FRNRAP.

This clone was detected only once. The chain links TRBV6-2 or TRBV6-3 to TRBJ2-3; 10 positions match TRBD2. This CDR3 has 16 amino acids. The germline CDR1 and CDR2 sequences are MNHEY and SVGEGT. The trim removed 0 bases at V and 5 bases at J, leaving 5 bases unmatched. The CDR3 nucleotides read TGTGCCAGCAGTTACTCCTCTAGCGGGGGTGGAGATACGCAGTATTTT. Its protein is CASSYSSSGGGDTQYF.

The chain is built from TRBV2 and TRBJ2-3; D may be TRBD2 (6 bases). CDR1 and CDR2 (germline): SNHLY, FYNNEI. V dropped 6 bases and J dropped 0 bases, with 7 bases sitting between them. CDR3 length: 13 amino acids. For the CDR3, the DNA is TGTGCCAGCAGGCGGGGAAGCACAGATACGCAGTATTTT. This encodes CASRRGSTDTQYF.

This clone was detected a few times. The chain couples TRBV7-2 to TRBJ2-5; D is perhaps TRBD2 (7 bases). The CDR3 length is 14 residues. In germline, CDR1 is SGHTA, CDR2 FQGNSA. Trimming left V 3 bases short and J 2 bases short, with 10 bases between. The CDR3 coding sequence is TGTGCCAGCAGCTTGGGGGGGCGGCAAGAGACCCAGTACTTC. Encoded protein: CASSLGGRQETQYF. The variable domain in full, completed from reference TRBV7-2 and TRBJ2-5, reads GAGVSQSPSNKVTEKGKDVELRCDPISGHTALYWYRQSLGQGLEFLIYFQGNSAPDKSGLPSDRFSAERTGGSVSTLTIQRTQQEDSAVYLCASSLGGRQETQYFGPGTRLLVL.